One sample yielded the 10 T cell receptor beta chains listed below, sequenced in a study of cytomegalovirus exposure and HLA in healthy donors. Sequenced by immunoSEQ multiplex PCR; TCRdb stores in-frame clones only, minus some. The sample has 92,000 or so clones, roughly 97% seen once. Sequenced material: PBMCs. Every receptor here comes from a young man in good health and CMV-seronegative.

The genes are TRBV2 and TRBJ1-2, with 7 bases identical to TRBD1. The CDR3 is made up of 15 amino acids. Germline CDR1 reads SNHLY; CDR2 reads FYNNEI. Trimming took 6 bases from V and 5 from J; bases not matched to a gene: 12. CDR3 residues: CASRSGTATLYGYTF. The CDR3 DNA is TGTGCCAGCAGATCCGGGACAGCGACCCTATATGGCTACACCTTC.

The rearrangement uses TRBV12-5 and TRBJ2-1, with 11 bases identical to TRBD2. The V and J ends lost 3 bases and 2 bases, in that order; junction bases with no gene match: 3. This CDR3 contains 16 residues. CDR1 and CDR2 from the germline V gene are LGHNT and FRNRAP. The CDR3 is CASGFRLAGTYNEQFF. The CDR3 nucleotides read TGTGCTAGTGGTTTCCGACTAGCGGGAACCTACAATGAGCAGTTCTTC. Full variable domain (rest looked up from reference TRBV12-5 and TRBJ2-1): DARVTQTPRHKVTEMGQEVTMRCQPILGHNTVFWYRQTMMQGLELLAYFRNRAPLDDSGMPKDRFSAEMPDATLATLKIQPSEPRDSAVYFCASGFRLAGTYNEQFFGPGTRLTVL.

The rearrangement joins TRBV5-6 to TRBJ2-1; TRBD2 is a possible D gene (5 bases). The CDR3 runs 15 residues. Germline CDR1 SGHDT, CDR2 YYEEEE. V dropped 0 bases and J dropped 0 bases, with 7 bases sitting between them. The DNA of the CDR3 is TGTGCCAGCAGCTTGGCGGGGAGCTCCTACAATGAGCAGTTCTTC. Its protein is CASSLAGSSYNEQFF.

This clone was counted a single time. This chain uses TRBV9 with TRBJ2-5; 7 bases line up with TRBD2. Germline V CDR1 and CDR2: SGDLS, YYNGEE. J was trimmed by 5 bases and V by 7 bases; bases with no gene match: 5. CDR3 length equals 12 residues. CDR3 loop: CASGGSPETQYF. The CDR3 DNA reads as TGTGCCAGCGGCGGGAGTCCGGAGACCCAGTACTTC.

The V call is TRBV28, the J call TRBJ1-2; D gene unclear. CDR1 MDHEN and CDR2 SYDVKM come from the germline V gene. The CDR3 loop spans 13 amino acids. Between the trimmed V and J ends, which lost 7 bases and 2 bases, there was a span of 11 bases. CDR3: CASTLGWNYGYTF. DNA of the CDR3: TGTGCCAGCACCCTAGGTTGGAACTATGGCTACACCTTC.

The gene calls are TRBV7-9 and TRBJ1-2, with D possibly matching TRBD1 (5 bases). Germline loops: CDR1 SEHNR, CDR2 FQNEAQ (reference sequence). The CDR3 is made up of 14 amino acids. Trimming pared 0 bases from V and 7 bases from J, leaving 12 bases between. CDR3 region: CASSLAQAGGGYTF. CDR3 nucleotide sequence: TGTGCCAGCAGCTTAGCACAGGCGGGAGGTGGCTACACCTTC.

J is TRBJ2-2 and V is TRBV4-1, with a tentative D call TRBD1 (6 bases). This CDR3 has 15 residues. The germline gives CDR1 MGHRA, CDR2 YSYEKL. V lost 3 bases and J lost 5, with 13 bases in between. The CDR3 sequence: CASSQAGTPTGELFF. CDR3 nucleotide sequence: TGCGCCAGCAGCCAGGCCGGGACACCAACCGGGGAGCTGTTTTTT.

The rearrangement joins TRBV28 to TRBJ2-7; TRBD1 might be the D (5 bases). Germline assignment: CDR1 MDHEN and CDR2 SYDVKM. V was cut by 1 base and J by 6 bases, with 10 bases left in between. The CDR3 contains 13 residues. CDR3 in amino acids: CASSLSPRAEQYF. CDR3 bases: TGTGCCAGCAGTTTATCCCCCAGGGCCGAGCAGTACTTC.

The chain uses TRBV2 and TRBJ2-1, with 8 bases matching TRBD2. The germline V gene has CDR1 SNHLY and CDR2 FYNNEI. The CDR3 covers 18 residues. V lost 2 bases to trimming and J lost 5 bases; unmatched junction nucleotides: 14. Here the CDR3 reads CASSEFPVAGNLHNEQFF. The CDR3 nucleotides read TGTGCCAGCAGTGAATTCCCCGTAGCGGGGAACCTTCACAATGAGCAGTTCTTC.

The V and J genes are TRBV27 and TRBJ2-2; the D gene is possibly TRBD1 (6 bases). The germline V and J ends were trimmed by 2 bases and 8 bases, with 21 bases remaining between them. CDR3 length: 17 amino acids. The germline V gene encodes CDR1 MNHEY and CDR2 SMNVEV (reference sequence). The DNA of the CDR3 is TGTGCCAGCAGTTTAGGGGGCTACCCAGGAGACCGTGGGGAGCTGTTTTTT. This sequence encodes CASSLGGYPGDRGELFF.